This T cell receptor beta chain was identified in a study of blood T cell repertoires in COVID-19. Looking at the study overall: From the United States, Italy and Spain came samples of acute and convalescent COVID-19.

In the source study's methods: Amplified reference gene primers provided the basis for estimating nucleated cell counts. The method was immunoSEQ multiplex PCR; TCRdb's version includes in-frame clones alone and lacks a portion of them. V, J and clone size derive from that table, while D and trimming were established from the DNA sequence. The sample carries about 120,000 clones, over 75% recorded once. Germline CDR1 is SGHVS and CDR2 is FQNEAQ. V lost 5 bases and J lost 6; bases outside the gene matches: 11. The CDR3 loop spans 16 amino acids. This rearrangement joins TRBV7-8 to TRBJ2-2; 8 nucleotides line up with TRBD2. The receptor's source is a man between 65 and 85 years old with active or convalescent COVID-19. Sequencing was done on a sample of peripheral blood. The CDR3: CASSPPGGVWAGELFF. In DNA, the CDR3 is TGTGCCAGCAGCCCCCCGGGAGGGGTATGGGCCGGGGAGCTGTTTTTT.